This passage covers 20 T cell receptor beta chains from one sample sequenced in a study of glioma-infiltrating T cells. Using RNA template, CDR3s of TCR alpha and beta were amplified with iRepertoire arm-PCR. MiXCR, applied by TCRdb to the multiplex PCR reads, yields one record per CDR3 protein. In the table there are approximately 120,000 distinct CDR3 sequences, about 23% of which are singletons. The sequenced sample was glioma tissue, nonneoplastic brain tissue, or PBMCs (not recorded which). The receptors originated from a human donor with low-grade glioma or glioblastoma, undergoing nonglioma brain surgery, or in good health (not recorded which).

The rearrangement uses TRBV29-1 and TRBJ2-5; D unclear. The CDR3 runs 13 residues. V lost 3 bases to trimming and J lost 4 bases, with 12 bases between them. Germline V gene lookup returns CDR1 SQVTM and CDR2 ANQGSEA. The CDR3 bases are TGCAGCGTTGATGGCTTTGGTGGAGAGACCCAGTACTTC. Its translation is CSVDGFGGETQYF.

In its sample, this clonotype was seen many times. V and J are TRBV7-2 and TRBJ2-7, with 7 bases matching TRBD1. This CDR3 contains 16 residues. Germline V gives CDR1 SGHTA, CDR2 FQGNSA. V lost 1 base and J lost 1; bases outside the gene matches: 7. The CDR3 nucleotides read TGTGCCAGCAGCTTAGACGCCGGGACAGCATCCTACGAGCAGTACTTC. As protein: CASSLDAGTASYEQYF.

This clonotype was recorded many times. The gene calls are TRBV6-1 and TRBJ1-2; D not certain. Per the germline V gene, CDR1 is MNHNS and CDR2 is SASEGT. This CDR3 has 15 amino acids. Trimming shortened V by 4 bases and J by 4 bases, and 16 bases separated the two germline ends. The CDR3 is CASSVGFSTFYGYTF. The CDR3 nucleotides read TGTGCCAGCAGTGTCGGGTTTTCCACTTTCTATGGCTACACCTTC.

In this sample, this clonotype turned up many times. The chain uses TRBV7-2 and TRBJ2-5; 13 bases are shared with TRBD2. J lost 1 base, V lost 5 bases, and 4 bases had no gene match. The CDR3 extends over 16 amino acids. CDR1 is SGHTA and CDR2 is FQGNSA in the germline V gene. DNA for the CDR3: TGTGCCAGCAGCCCGGGGACTAGCGGGGTCCAAGAGACCCAGTACTTC. The encoded protein is CASSPGTSGVQETQYF. Using reference TRBV7-2 and TRBJ2-5 for the parts outside the CDR3, the full variable domain is GAGVSQSPSNKVTEKGKDVELRCDPISGHTALYWYRQSLGQGLEFLIYFQGNSAPDKSGLPSDRFSAERTGGSVSTLTIQRTQQEDSAVYLCASSPGTSGVQETQYFGPGTRLLVL.

This clonotype was seen at least ten times. The chain is built from TRBV7-9 and TRBJ2-1; D is unclear. This CDR3 has 12 amino acids. CDR1 and CDR2 from the germline V gene are SEHNR and FQNEAQ (reference sequence). With 2 bases removed from V and 9 bases from J, the gap between germline ends came to 8 bases. CDR3 in amino acids: CASSLLPFEQFF. The CDR3, as DNA: TGTGCCAGCAGCTTACTCCCCTTTGAGCAGTTCTTC.

The sample holds one count of this clonotype. This chain uses TRBV5-1 with TRBJ2-1; unclear D gene. The germline V and J ends were trimmed by 0 bases and 6 bases, with 7 bases remaining between them. Germline assignment: CDR1 SGHRS and CDR2 YFSETQ. This CDR3 contains 13 residues. CDR3 region: CASSLGSSNEQFF. Written as DNA, the CDR3 is TGCGCCAGCAGCTTGGGGAGTAGCAATGAGCAGTTCTTC.

As to this clonotype: A much larger clone sits a single nucleotide away, making a read error possible. The chain couples TRBV6-6 to TRBJ1-1; unclear D gene. V was pared by 0 bases and J by 10 bases, with 12 bases between. This CDR3 region has 13 residues. Germline loops: CDR1 MNHNY, CDR2 SVGAGI (reference sequence). CDR3: CASSYSWGSGAFF. The CDR3 DNA is TGTGCCAGCAGTTACTCTTGGGGTTCTGGAGCTTTCTTT.

The chain combines TRBV7-3 with TRBJ2-2; D is unresolved. CDR1 is SGHTA, CDR2 FQGTGA, per germline. The CDR3 loop spans 14 amino acids. The V and J ends lost 5 bases and 5 bases respectively, with 12 bases between them. CDR3 protein: CASSPTVATGELFF. Here the CDR3 DNA reads TGTGCCAGCAGCCCCACAGTGGCGACCGGGGAGCTGTTTTTT. The whole variable domain, filled in from reference TRBV7-3 and TRBJ2-2, reads GAGVSQTPSNKVTEKGKYVELRCDPISGHTALYWYRQSLGQGPEFLIYFQGTGAADDSGLPNDRFFAVRPEGSVSTLKIQRTERGDSAVYLCASSPTVATGELFFGEGSRLTVL.

The sample holds many counts of this clonotype. The chain links TRBV20-1 to TRBJ2-3; either TRBD1 or TRBD2 may supply D (6 bases each). CDR1 and CDR2 from the germline V gene are DFQATT and SNEGSKA (reference sequence). The CDR3 sequence is 14 residues long. V was trimmed by 6 bases and J by 4 bases, leaving 17 bases between them. In nucleotides, the CDR3 is TGCAGTGCAAGTAGGGGGGAGAGGTCAGATACGCAGTATTTT. Its protein is CSASRGERSDTQYF.

The genes are TRBV2 and TRBJ2-3, with 8 bases matching TRBD2. J was trimmed by 1 base and V by 10 bases; bases with no gene match: 4. This CDR3 is built from 13 residues. Germline V gives CDR1 SNHLY, CDR2 FYNNEI. This CDR3 is CATQRERTDTQYF. Here the CDR3 DNA reads TGTGCCACCCAGCGGGAGCGCACAGATACGCAGTATTTT.

This clonotype came up a few times. J is TRBJ2-7 and V is TRBV19, with 11 bases fitting TRBD2. The V gene's germline CDR1 is LNHDA and CDR2 SQIVND (reference sequence). This CDR3 is 15 amino acids long. J gave up 4 bases and V 3 bases, and 5 bases lay outside the gene matches. CDR3 sequence: CASSITSGRAYEQYF. CDR3 sequence (DNA): TGTGCCAGTAGTATCACTAGCGGGAGAGCGTACGAGCAGTACTTC.

The chain employs TRBV7-8 and TRBJ2-1, with 9 bases matching TRBD2. Germline V gene data show CDR1 as SGHVS and CDR2 as FQNEAQ. The junction had 12 bases not matched to a gene; V was cut back by 5 bases and J by 13 bases. There are 14 residues in the CDR3. Written as DNA, the CDR3 is TGTGCCAGCAGCCTAGACTTGACTAGCGGACTCCAGTTCTTC. Translation: CASSLDLTSGLQFF.

This clonotype was recorded at least ten times. The chain combines TRBV5-8 with TRBJ2-7, with D unresolved. The V gene lost 0 bases and the J gene lost 10 bases, with 8 bases spanning the gap. CDR3 length: 11 amino acids. Germline V gives CDR1 SGHTS, CDR2 YDEGEE. The CDR3 loop reads CASSLETPQYF. CDR3 nucleotides: TGTGCCAGCAGCTTGGAGACCCCTCAGTACTTC.

This clonotype was recorded at least ten times. This rearrangement joins TRBV20-1 to TRBJ2-3; 10 bases map to TRBD2. Germline loops: CDR1 DFQATT, CDR2 SNEGSKA (reference sequence). CDR3 length: 15 amino acids. The junction had 6 bases not matched to a gene; V was cut back by 5 bases and J by 1 base. The CDR3 loop reads CSAPPGTSGTDTQYF. CDR3 bases: TGCAGTGCTCCTCCGGGGACTAGCGGCACAGATACGCAGTATTTT.

The J gene is TRBJ2-3, the V gene TRBV11-2; D remains unclear. The V end lost 4 bases, the J end lost 5 bases, and 7 bases lay between the germline ends. There are 12 residues in the CDR3. Germline V gene sequence: CDR1 SGHAT, CDR2 FQNNGV. The CDR3 loop reads CASSSTRDTQYF. CDR3 coding DNA: TGTGCCAGCAGCTCCACTCGAGATACGCAGTATTTT.

At least ten counts were recorded for this clonotype. This chain joins TRBV12-3 or TRBV12-4 and TRBJ2-7; 11 bases map to TRBD2. V shed 5 bases and J 4 bases; nucleotides not matched to a gene: 10. This CDR3 region has 16 residues. This CDR3 reads CASSPSGGLAVYEQYF. The DNA for the CDR3 is TGTGCCAGCAGTCCAAGTGGGGGACTAGCGGTTTACGAGCAGTACTTC.

This clonotype has at least ten counts. The gene calls are TRBV7-2 and TRBJ2-3; D tentatively reads TRBD1 or TRBD2 (5 bases each). CDR3 length: 14 amino acids. Germline CDR1 reads SGHTA; CDR2 reads FQGNSA. Trimming stripped 5 bases from V and 0 bases from J, with 9 bases between. The CDR3, as DNA: TGTGCCAGCAGCCGGGACCAAAGCACAGATACGCAGTATTTT. This codes for CASSRDQSTDTQYF.

This clonotype has a count of ten or more. The chain combines TRBV5-6 with TRBJ2-7; 8 bases match TRBD2. Trimming at V came to 4 bases and at J to 3 bases, leaving 3 bases not matched to a gene. The CDR3 has 13 amino acids. Germline V gene lookup returns CDR1 SGHDT and CDR2 YYEEEE. The CDR3 loop is CASSAGTSYEQYF. The CDR3 DNA is TGTGCCAGCAGCGCAGGGACTAGCTACGAGCAGTACTTC.

This clonotype occurred a few times. This chain links TRBV29-1 with TRBJ2-3; tentatively, D is TRBD2 (5 bases). CDR1 and CDR2 (germline): SQVTM, ANQGSEA. Trimming pared 5 bases from V and 3 bases from J, leaving 9 bases between. The CDR3 is 12 residues long. In nucleotides, the CDR3 is TGCAGCGTTCGCCGGGGAACAGATACGCAGTATTTT. This translates into CSVRRGTDTQYF.

This clonotype was detected ten times or more. The chain combines TRBV4-3 with TRBJ1-1; weak D call: TRBD1 (6 bases). Germline V gives CDR1 LGHNA, CDR2 YSLEER. The length of the CDR3 is 15 residues. Trimming cost V 0 bases and J 5 bases, with 13 bases left between them. The chain's CDR3 is CASSQDYRDGTEAFF. CDR3 DNA: TGCGCCAGCAGCCAAGATTACAGGGACGGGACTGAAGCTTTCTTT.